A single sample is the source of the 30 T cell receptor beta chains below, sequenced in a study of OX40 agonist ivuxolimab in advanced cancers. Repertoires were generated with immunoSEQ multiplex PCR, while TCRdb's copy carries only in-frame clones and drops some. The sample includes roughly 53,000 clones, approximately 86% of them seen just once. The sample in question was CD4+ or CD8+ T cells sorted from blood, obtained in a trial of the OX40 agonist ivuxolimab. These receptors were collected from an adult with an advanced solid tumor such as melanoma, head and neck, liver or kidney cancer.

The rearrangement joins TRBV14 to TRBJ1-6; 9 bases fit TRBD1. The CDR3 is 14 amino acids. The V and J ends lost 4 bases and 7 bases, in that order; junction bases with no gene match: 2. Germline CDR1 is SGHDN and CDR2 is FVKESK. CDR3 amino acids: CASSLGQGNSPLHF. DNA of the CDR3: TGTGCCAGCAGCCTGGGACAGGGAAATTCACCCCTCCACTTT.

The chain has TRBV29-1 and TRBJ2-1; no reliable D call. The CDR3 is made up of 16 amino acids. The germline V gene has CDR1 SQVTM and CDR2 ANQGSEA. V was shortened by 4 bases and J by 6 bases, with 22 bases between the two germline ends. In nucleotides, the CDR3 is TGCAGCGTTGGATCGTTTGTCCTTAGGTCGACCAATGAGCAGTTCTTC. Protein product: CSVGSFVLRSTNEQFF.

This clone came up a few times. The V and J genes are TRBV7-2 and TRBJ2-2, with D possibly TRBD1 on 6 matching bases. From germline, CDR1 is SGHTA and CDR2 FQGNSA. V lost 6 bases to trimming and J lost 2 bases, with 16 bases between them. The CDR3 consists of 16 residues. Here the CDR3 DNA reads TGTGCCAGCAGTTCCGGGACAACACTAAACACCGGGGAGCTGTTTTTT. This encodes CASSSGTTLNTGELFF.

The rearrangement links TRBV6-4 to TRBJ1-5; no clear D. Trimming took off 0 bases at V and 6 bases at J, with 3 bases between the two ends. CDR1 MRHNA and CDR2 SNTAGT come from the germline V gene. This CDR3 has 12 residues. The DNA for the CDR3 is TGTGCCAGCAGTGACTCGCCTCAGCCCCAGCATTTT. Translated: CASSDSPQPQHF.

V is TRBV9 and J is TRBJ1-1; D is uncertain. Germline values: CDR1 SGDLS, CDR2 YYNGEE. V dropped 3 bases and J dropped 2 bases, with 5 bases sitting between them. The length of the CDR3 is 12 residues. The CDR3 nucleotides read TGTGCCAGCAGCGCCCTAAACACTGAAGCTTTCTTT. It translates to CASSALNTEAFF.

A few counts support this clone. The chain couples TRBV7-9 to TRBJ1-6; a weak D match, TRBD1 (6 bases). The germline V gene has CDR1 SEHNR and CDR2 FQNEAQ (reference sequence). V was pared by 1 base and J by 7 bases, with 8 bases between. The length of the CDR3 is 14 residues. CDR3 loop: CASSLGGRNSPLHF. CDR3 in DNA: TGTGCCAGCAGCTTAGGGGGGCGGAATTCACCCCTCCACTTT. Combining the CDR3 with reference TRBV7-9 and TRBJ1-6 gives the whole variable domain DTGVSQNPRHKITKRGQNVTFRCDPISEHNRLYWYRQTLGQGPEFLTYFQNEAQLEKSRLLSDRFSAERPKGSFSTLEIQRTEQGDSAMYLCASSLGGRNSPLHFGNGTRLTVT.

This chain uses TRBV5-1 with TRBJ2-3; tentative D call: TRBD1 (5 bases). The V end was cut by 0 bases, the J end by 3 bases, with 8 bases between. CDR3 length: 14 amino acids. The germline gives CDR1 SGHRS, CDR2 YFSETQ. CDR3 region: CASSLAKGTDTQYF. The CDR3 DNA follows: TGCGCCAGCAGCTTGGCCAAGGGGACAGATACGCAGTATTTT.

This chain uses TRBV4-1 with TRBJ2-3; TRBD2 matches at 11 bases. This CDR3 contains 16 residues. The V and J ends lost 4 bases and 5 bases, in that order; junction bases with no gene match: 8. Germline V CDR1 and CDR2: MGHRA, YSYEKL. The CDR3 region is CASSLLPGLAVDTQYF. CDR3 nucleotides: TGCGCCAGCAGCCTTCTACCGGGACTAGCGGTAGATACGCAGTATTTT.

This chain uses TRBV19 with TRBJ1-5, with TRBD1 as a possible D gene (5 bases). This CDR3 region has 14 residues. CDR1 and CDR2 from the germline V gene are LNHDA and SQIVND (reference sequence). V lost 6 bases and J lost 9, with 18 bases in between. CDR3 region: CASSIQGGQGPQHF. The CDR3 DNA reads TGTGCCAGTAGCATCCAGGGAGGCCAGGGGCCCCAGCATTTT.

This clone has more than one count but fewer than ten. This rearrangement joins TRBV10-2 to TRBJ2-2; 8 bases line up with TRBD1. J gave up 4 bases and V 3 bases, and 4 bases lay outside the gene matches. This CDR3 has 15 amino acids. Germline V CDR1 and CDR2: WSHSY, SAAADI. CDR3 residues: CASSDRGRSTGELFF. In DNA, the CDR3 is TGCGCCAGCAGTGACAGGGGGCGAAGCACCGGGGAGCTGTTTTTT.

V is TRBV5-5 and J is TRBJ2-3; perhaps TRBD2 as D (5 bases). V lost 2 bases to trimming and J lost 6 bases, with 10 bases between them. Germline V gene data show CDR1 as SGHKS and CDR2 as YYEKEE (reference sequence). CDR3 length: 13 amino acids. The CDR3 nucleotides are TGTGCCAGCAGCTTTTTAGCGTCGGATACGCAGTATTTT. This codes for CASSFLASDTQYF.

Here the CDR3 DNA reads TGTGCCAGCAGCGTAAGGAGCTCCTACAATGAGCAGTTCTTC. This codes for CASSVRSSYNEQFF. This sequence joins TRBV9 and TRBJ2-1; D remains ambiguous. The V and J ends lost 1 base and 0 bases respectively, with 5 bases between them. In germline, CDR1 is SGDLS, CDR2 YYNGEE. This CDR3 is built from 14 residues.

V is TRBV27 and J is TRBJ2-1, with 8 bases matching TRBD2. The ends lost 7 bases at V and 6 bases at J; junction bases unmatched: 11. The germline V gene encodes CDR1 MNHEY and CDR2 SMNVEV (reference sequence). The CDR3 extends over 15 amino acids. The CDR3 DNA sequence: TGTGCCAGCACCCTCACGCTGGGACTAGTCAATGAGCAGTTCTTC. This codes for CASTLTLGLVNEQFF.

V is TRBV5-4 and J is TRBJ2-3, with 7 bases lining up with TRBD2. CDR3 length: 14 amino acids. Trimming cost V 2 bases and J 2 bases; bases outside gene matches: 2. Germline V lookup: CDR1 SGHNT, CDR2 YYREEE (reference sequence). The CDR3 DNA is TGTGCCAGCAGCTTAGCGGGGAACACAGATACGCAGTATTTT. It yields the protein CASSLAGNTDTQYF.

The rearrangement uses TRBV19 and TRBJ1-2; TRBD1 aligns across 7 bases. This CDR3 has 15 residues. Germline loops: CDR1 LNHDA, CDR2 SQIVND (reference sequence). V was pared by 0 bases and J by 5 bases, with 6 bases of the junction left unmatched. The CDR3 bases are TGTGCCAGTAGTATAGATACGGGACAGTTTTATGGCTACACCTTC. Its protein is CASSIDTGQFYGYTF.

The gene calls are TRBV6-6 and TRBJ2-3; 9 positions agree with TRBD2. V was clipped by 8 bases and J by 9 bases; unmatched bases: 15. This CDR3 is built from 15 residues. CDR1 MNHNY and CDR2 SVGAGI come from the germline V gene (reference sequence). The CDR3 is CASAQTGVAGETQYF. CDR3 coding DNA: TGTGCCAGCGCTCAAACTGGGGTAGCGGGGGAAACGCAGTATTTT.

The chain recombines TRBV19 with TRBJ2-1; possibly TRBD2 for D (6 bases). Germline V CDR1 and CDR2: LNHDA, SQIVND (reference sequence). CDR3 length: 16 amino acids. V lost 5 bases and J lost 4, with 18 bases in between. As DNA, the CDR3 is TGTGCCAGTAGTGGGCCCGGAGGGAGAGCTTACAATGAGCAGTTCTTC. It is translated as CASSGPGGRAYNEQFF.

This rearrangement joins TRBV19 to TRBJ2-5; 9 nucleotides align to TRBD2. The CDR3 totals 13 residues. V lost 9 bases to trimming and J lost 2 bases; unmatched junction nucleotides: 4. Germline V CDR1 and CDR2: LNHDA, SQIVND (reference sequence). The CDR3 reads CASRLADQETQYF. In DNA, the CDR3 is TGTGCCAGCAGACTAGCGGATCAAGAGACCCAGTACTTC.

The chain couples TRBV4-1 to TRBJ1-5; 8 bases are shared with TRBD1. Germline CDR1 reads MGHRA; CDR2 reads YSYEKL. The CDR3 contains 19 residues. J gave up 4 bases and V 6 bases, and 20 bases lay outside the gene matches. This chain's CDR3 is CASSPGERGRGQGNQPQHF. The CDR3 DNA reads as TGCGCCAGCAGTCCGGGGGAGAGAGGCAGGGGGCAAGGGAATCAGCCCCAGCATTTT.

In DNA form, the CDR3 reads TGTGCCAGCAGCTCAGGGAGTGGGGGGCCCGGGGAGCTGTTTTTT. This gives the protein CASSSGSGGPGELFF. The chain links TRBV7-2 to TRBJ2-2; D might be TRBD1 or TRBD2, each matching 6 bases. V was pared by 4 bases and J by 6 bases, with 15 bases between. Germline V gene data show CDR1 as SGHTA and CDR2 as FQGNSA. This CDR3 contains 15 residues.

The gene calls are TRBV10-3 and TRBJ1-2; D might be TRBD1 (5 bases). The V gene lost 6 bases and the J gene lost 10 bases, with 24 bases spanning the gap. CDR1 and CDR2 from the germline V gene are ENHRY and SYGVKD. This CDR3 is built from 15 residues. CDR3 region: CAISGEQVGQEDYTF. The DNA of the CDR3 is TGTGCCATCAGCGGTGAACAGGTGGGTCAGGAGGACTACACCTTC.

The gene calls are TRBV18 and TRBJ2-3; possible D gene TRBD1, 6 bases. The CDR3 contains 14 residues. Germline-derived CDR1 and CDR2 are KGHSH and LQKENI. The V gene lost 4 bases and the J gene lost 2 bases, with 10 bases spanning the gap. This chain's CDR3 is CASSQQGATDTQYF. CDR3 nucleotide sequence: TGTGCCAGCTCACAACAGGGTGCCACAGATACGCAGTATTTT.

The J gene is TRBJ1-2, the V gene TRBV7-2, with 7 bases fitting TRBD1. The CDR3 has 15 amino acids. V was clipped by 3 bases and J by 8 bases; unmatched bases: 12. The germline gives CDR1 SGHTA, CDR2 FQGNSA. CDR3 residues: CASSFGQAGGGGYTF. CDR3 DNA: TGTGCCAGCAGCTTTGGACAGGCCGGGGGGGGCGGCTACACCTTC. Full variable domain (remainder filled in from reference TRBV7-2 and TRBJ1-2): GAGVSQSPSNKVTEKGKDVELRCDPISGHTALYWYRQSLGQGLEFLIYFQGNSAPDKSGLPSDRFSAERTGGSVSTLTIQRTQQEDSAVYLCASSFGQAGGGGYTFGSGTRLTVV.

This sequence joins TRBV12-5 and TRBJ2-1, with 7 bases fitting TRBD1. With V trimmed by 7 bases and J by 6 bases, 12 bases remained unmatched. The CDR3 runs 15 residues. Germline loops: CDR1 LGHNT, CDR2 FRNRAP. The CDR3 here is CASAPGRDSSNEQFF. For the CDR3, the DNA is TGTGCTAGTGCCCCGGGCCGGGACAGTAGCAATGAGCAGTTCTTC.

The CDR3 region is CSVIKDRSGGYTF. CDR3 nucleotide sequence: TGCAGCGTTATCAAAGACAGGTCGGGAGGCTACACCTTC. This chain connects TRBV29-1 to TRBJ1-2; tentatively, D is TRBD1 (6 bases). This CDR3 contains 13 residues. Trimming took off 5 bases at V and 8 bases at J, with 18 bases between the two ends. Germline V gene lookup returns CDR1 SQVTM and CDR2 ANQGSEA.

CDR3 residues: CASSGGYASTDTQYF. CDR3 DNA sequence: TGTGCCAGCAGCGGAGGGTACGCTAGCACAGATACGCAGTATTTT. This sequence joins TRBV7-8 and TRBJ2-3; tentative D call: TRBD2 (6 bases). V shed 5 bases and J shed 0 bases, with 12 bases lying between them. The germline gives CDR1 SGHVS, CDR2 FQNEAQ. The CDR3 contains 15 residues.

The chain's CDR3 is CAWSVARDTGYTF. CDR3 sequence (DNA): TGTGCCTGGAGTGTTGCCAGGGATACTGGCTACACCTTC. V usage is TRBV30 and J usage is TRBJ1-2; possibly TRBD1 for D (5 bases). The length of the CDR3 is 13 residues. V lost 0 bases and J lost 7, with 12 bases in between. Per the germline V gene, CDR1 is GTSNPN and CDR2 is SVGIG (reference sequence). Full variable domain (remainder filled in from reference TRBV30 and TRBJ1-2): SQTIHQWPATLVQPVGSPLSLECTVEGTSNPNLYWYRQAAGRGLQLLFYSVGIGQISSEVPQNLSASRPQDRQFILSSKKLLLSDSGFYLCAWSVARDTGYTFGSGTRLTVV.

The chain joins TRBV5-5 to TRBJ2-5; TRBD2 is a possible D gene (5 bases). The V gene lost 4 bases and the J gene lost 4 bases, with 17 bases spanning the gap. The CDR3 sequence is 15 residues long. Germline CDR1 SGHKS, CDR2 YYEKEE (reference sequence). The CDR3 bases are TGTGCCAGCAGCCGCGTCCCGGAGGCGGGAGAGACCCAGTACTTC. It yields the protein CASSRVPEAGETQYF.

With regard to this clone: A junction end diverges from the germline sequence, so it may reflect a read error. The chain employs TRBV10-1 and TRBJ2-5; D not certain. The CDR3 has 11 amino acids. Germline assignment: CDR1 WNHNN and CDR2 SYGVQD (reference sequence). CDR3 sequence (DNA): TGCGCCACCAGTACCGGGGAGACCCAGTACTTC. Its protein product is CATSTGETQYF.

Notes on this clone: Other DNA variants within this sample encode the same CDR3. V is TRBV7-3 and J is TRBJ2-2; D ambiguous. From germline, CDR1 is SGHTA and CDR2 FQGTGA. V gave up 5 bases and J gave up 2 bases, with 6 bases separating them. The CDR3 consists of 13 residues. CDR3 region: CASSQTNTGELFF. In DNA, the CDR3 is TGTGCCAGCAGCCAGACAAACACCGGGGAGCTGTTTTTT.